This TCR beta chain was sequenced during a study of regulatory T cells in long-lasting Graves disease. About the research overall: Over 5 years of antithyroid drugs with positive TSH receptor antibodies was taken to mean persistent Graves' disease.

Ten or more counts support this clonotype. The germline V gene encodes CDR1 MNHEY and CDR2 SVGAGI. The CDR3 runs to 15 residues. The V end lost 0 bases, the J end lost 0 bases, and 9 bases lay between the germline ends. Time point noted: persistent/refractory GD, antithyroid drugs over 5 years with positive TRAb. Following extraction of RNA from PBMCs, that RNA was used to make the TCR library. Combining iRepertoire HTBI primers with Arm-PCR of CDR3 regions, the authors built TCR beta libraries. MiXCR, run by TCRdb on the multiplex PCR reads, gives a single entry per CDR3 protein. The table lists under 500,000 distinct CDR3 sequences, roughly 20% of them singletons.

The sequenced sample was peripheral blood mononuclear cells (PBMCs), obtained when the disease was refractory, from a patient treated with antithyroid drugs. The origin of this receptor is a female donor with Graves disease. The rearrangement uses TRBV6-5 and TRBJ2-7; unclear D gene. This CDR3 is CASSYSMAGSYEQYF. CDR3 DNA sequence: TGTGCCAGCAGTTACTCGATGGCCGGCTCCTACGAGCAGTACTTC.